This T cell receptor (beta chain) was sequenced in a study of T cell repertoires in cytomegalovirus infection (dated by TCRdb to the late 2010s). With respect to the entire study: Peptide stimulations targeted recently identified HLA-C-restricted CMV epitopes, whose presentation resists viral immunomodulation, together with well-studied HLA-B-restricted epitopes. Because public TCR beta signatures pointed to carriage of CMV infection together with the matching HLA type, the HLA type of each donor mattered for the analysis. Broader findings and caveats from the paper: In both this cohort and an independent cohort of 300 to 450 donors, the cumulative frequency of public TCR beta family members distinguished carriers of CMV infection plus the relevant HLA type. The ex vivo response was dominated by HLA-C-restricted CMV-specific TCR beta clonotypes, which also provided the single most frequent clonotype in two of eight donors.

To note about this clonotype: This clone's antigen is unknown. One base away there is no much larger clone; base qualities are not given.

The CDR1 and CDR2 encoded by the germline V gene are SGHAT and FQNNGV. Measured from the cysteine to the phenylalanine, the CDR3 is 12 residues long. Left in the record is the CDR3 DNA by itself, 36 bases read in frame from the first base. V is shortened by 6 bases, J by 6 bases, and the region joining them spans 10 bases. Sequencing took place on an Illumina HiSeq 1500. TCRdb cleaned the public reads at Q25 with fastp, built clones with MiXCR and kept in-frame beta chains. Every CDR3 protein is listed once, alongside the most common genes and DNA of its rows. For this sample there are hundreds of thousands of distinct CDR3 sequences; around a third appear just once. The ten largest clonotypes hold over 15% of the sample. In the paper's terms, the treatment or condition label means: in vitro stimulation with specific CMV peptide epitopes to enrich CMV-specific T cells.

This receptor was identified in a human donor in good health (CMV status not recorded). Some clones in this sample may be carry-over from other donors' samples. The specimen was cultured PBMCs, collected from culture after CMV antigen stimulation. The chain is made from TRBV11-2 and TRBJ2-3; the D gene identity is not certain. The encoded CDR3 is CASRSTGDTQYF. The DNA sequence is TGTGCCAGCAGGTCGACGGGCGATACGCAGTATTTT.